The rows below give T cell receptor beta chains drawn from one sample of a study of blood T cell repertoires in COVID-19. Measured with immunoSEQ multiplex PCR; TCRdb has only the in-frame clones, and not every one. The sample includes approximately 400,000 clones, more than 70% of them seen just once. The sequencing sample was made of peripheral blood. The receptors stem from a man aged 35-49 years with acute or convalescent COVID-19. The CDR3 runs from the conserved cysteine through the conserved F or W. D genes are given only for firm matches. For some rows the clone size is stated as once, few or many, or as a class when expanded; others skip it.

CDR3 DNA,CDR3 protein,clone size,CDR3 length,V gene,J gene,D gene
TGTGCCAGCAGTATAAGACAGCTGAACACTGAAGCTTTCTTT,CASSIRQLNTEAFF,.,14,TRBV28,TRBJ1-1,.
TGTGCCACCCGGGACAGGGGCAGTACCTATTACACCGGGGAGCTGTTTTTT,CATRDRGSTYYTGELFF,.,17,TRBV19,TRBJ2-2,TRBD1
TGTGCCAGCAGTTACGTGACAGTAAACAATGAGCAGTTCTTC,CASSYVTVNNEQFF,.,14,TRBV6-2/TRBV6-3,TRBJ2-1,.
TGTGCCAGCAGTTCCAGGGGGCGACGTGATGAAAAACTGTTTTTT,CASSSRGRRDEKLFF,few,15,TRBV28,TRBJ1-4,TRBD1
TGTGCCAGCAGCTTGCTCCAAACGACAGGATTGCCCCAGCATTTT,CASSLLQTTGLPQHF,once,15,TRBV28,TRBJ1-5,.
TGCGCCAGCAGTCACTCTCCTCCCCACAGAAGCTCCTACGAGCAGTACTTC,CASSHSPPHRSSYEQYF,.,17,TRBV23-1,TRBJ2-7,.
TGTGCCAGTAGTATGTTGGGACAGGGAGAGCCCCAGCATTTT,CASSMLGQGEPQHF,once,14,TRBV19,TRBJ1-5,TRBD1
TGTGCCAGCAGTCCCCTCTGGGGTGCGGGGGGGCCCGATGAGCAGTTCTTC,CASSPLWGAGGPDEQFF,.,17,TRBV2,TRBJ2-1,TRBD2
TGTGCCAGCAGCTCCACAGCCAGGGAAAGCACAGATACGCAGTATTTT,CASSSTARESTDTQYF,.,16,TRBV11-1,TRBJ2-3,.
TGTGCCAGCAACCAAGACAGGGGCAATCAGCCCCAGCATTTT,CASNQDRGNQPQHF,.,14,TRBV6-5,TRBJ1-5,TRBD1
TGTGCCAGCAGCCCTTACGGGAACACTGAAGCTTTCTTT,CASSPYGNTEAFF,.,13,TRBV5-5,TRBJ1-1,.
TGTGCCAGTAGTATGGGCGTTGGGACAGTGCGCCAGCATTTT,CASSMGVGTVRQHF,.,14,TRBV19,TRBJ1-5,TRBD1
TGTGCCAGCACTAACCGGGACTCTACGGATACGCAGTATTTT,CASTNRDSTDTQYF,.,14,TRBV7-9,TRBJ2-3,.
TGTGCCAGCAGGATAGCGGGAGGGCCGGTCAATGAGCAGTTCTTC,CASRIAGGPVNEQFF,.,15,TRBV6-6,TRBJ2-1,TRBD2
TGTGCCAGCAGCGACTCGGGACAGGGATACTACGAGCAGTACTTC,CASSDSGQGYYEQYF,.,15,TRBV11-2,TRBJ2-7,TRBD1
TGTGCCAGCAGCCAAGATAGTAGCGGGGCCCCTCAAGAGACCCAGTACTTC,CASSQDSSGAPQETQYF,once,17,TRBV14,TRBJ2-5,TRBD2